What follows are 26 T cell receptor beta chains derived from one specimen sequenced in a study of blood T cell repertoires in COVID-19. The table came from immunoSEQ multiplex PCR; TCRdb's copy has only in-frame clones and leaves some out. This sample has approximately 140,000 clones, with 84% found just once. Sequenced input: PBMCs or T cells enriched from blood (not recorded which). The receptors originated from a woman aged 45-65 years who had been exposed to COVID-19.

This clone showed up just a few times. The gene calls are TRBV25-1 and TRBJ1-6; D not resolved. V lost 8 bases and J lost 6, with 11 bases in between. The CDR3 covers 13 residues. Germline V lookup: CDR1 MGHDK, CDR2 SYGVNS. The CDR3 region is CASSELVNSPLHF. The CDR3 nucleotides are TGTGCCAGCTCCGAACTCGTTAATTCACCCCTCCACTTT. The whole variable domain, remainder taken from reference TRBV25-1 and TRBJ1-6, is EADIYQTPRYLVIGTGKKITLECSQTMGHDKMYWYQQDPGMELHLIHYSYGVNSTEKGDLSSESTVSRIRTEHFPLTLESARPSHTSQYLCASSELVNSPLHFGNGTRLTVT.

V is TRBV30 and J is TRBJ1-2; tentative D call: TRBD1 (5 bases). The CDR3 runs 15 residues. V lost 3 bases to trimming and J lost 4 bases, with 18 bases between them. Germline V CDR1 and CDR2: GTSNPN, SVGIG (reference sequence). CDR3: CAWSRGAGGLYGYTF. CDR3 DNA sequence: TGTGCCTGGAGCCGAGGGGCGGGAGGCCTCTATGGCTACACCTTC.

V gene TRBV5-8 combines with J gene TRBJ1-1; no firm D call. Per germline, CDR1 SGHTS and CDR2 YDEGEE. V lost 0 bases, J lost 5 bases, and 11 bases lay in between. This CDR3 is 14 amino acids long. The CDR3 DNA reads TGTGCCAGCAGCTTGGGCGTCGGGTATACTGAAGCTTTCTTT. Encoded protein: CASSLGVGYTEAFF.

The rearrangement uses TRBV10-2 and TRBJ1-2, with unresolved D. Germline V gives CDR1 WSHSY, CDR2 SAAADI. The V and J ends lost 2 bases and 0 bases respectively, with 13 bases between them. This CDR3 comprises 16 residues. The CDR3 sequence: CASSEVTQSANYGYTF. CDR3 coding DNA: TGCGCCAGCAGTGAGGTAACGCAATCAGCTAACTATGGCTACACCTTC.

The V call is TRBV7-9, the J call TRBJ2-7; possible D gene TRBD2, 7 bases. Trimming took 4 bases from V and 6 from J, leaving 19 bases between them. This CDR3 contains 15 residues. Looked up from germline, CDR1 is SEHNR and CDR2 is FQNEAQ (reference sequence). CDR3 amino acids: CASSSPVGGRGEQYF. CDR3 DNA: TGTGCCAGCAGCTCACCGGTGGGGGGGCGAGGCGAGCAGTACTTC.

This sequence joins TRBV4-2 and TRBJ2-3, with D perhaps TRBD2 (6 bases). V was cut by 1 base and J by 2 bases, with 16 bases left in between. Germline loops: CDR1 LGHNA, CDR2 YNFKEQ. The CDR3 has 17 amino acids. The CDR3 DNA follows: TGTGCCAGCAGCCAAGTAGAGGCGGGGACGGTCACAGATACGCAGTATTTT. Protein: CASSQVEAGTVTDTQYF.

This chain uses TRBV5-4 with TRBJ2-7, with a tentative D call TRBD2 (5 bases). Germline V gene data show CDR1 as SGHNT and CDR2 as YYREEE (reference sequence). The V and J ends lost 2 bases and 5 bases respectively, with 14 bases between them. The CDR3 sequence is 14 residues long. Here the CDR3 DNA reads TGTGCCAGCAGCTTTAGTGGGAGTAACGACGAGCAGTACTTC. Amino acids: CASSFSGSNDEQYF.

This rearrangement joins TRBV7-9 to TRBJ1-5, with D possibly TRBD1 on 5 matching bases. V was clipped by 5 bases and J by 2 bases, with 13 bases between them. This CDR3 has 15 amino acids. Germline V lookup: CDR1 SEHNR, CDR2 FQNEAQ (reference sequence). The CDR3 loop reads CASSAIGGGNQPQHF. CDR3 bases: TGTGCCAGCAGCGCTATCGGGGGGGGCAATCAGCCCCAGCATTTT. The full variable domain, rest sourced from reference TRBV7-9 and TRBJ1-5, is DTGVSQNPRHKITKRGQNVTFRCDPISEHNRLYWYRQTLGQGPEFLTYFQNEAQLEKSRLLSDRFSAERPKGSFSTLEIQRTEQGDSAMYLCASSAIGGGNQPQHFGDGTRLSIL.

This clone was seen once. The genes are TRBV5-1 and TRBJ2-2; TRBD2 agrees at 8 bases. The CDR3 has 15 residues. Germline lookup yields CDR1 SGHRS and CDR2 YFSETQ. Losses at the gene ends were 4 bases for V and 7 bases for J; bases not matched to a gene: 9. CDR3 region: CASSPTSGKGGELFF. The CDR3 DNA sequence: TGCGCCAGCAGCCCAACTAGCGGAAAGGGCGGGGAGCTGTTTTTT. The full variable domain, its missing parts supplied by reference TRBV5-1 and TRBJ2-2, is KAGVTQTPRYLIKTRGQQVTLSCSPISGHRSVSWYQQTPGQGLQFLFEYFSETQRNKGNFPGRFSGRQFSNSRSEMNVSTLELGDSALYLCASSPTSGKGGELFFGEGSRLTVL.

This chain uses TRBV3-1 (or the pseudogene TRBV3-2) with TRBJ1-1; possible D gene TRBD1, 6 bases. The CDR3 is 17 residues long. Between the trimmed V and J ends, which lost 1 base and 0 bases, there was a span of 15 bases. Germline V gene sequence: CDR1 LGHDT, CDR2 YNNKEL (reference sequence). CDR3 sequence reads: CASSQVRGPVMNTEAFF. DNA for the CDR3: TGTGCCAGCAGCCAAGTCAGGGGTCCCGTAATGAACACTGAAGCTTTCTTT.

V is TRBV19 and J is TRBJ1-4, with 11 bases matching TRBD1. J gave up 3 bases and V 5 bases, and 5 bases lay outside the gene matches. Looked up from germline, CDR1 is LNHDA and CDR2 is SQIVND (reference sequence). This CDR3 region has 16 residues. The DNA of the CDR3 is TGTGCCAGTAGTCTGGGACAGGGGGACGCTAATGAAAAACTGTTTTTT. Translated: CASSLGQGDANEKLFF.

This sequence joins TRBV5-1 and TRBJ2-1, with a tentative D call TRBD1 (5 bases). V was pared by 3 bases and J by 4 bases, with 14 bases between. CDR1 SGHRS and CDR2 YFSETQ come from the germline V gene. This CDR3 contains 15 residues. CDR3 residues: CASSSEVGDYNEQFF. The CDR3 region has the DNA TGCGCCAGCAGCTCTGAAGTAGGGGATTACAATGAGCAGTTCTTC.

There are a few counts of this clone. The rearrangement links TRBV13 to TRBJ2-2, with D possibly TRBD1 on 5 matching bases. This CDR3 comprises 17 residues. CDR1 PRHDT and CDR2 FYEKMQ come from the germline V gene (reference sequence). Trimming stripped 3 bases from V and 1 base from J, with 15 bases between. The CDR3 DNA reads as TGTGCCAGCAGCTTTAGGCAGGGCTCTATGAACACCGGGGAGCTGTTTTTT. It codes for CASSFRQGSMNTGELFF.

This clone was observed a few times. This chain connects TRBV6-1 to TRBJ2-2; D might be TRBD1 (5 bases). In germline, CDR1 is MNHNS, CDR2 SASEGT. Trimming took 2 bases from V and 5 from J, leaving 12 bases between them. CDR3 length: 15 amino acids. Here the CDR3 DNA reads TGTGCCAGCAGTGAACTCAAGGGGCAAACCGGGGAGCTGTTTTTT. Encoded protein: CASSELKGQTGELFF.

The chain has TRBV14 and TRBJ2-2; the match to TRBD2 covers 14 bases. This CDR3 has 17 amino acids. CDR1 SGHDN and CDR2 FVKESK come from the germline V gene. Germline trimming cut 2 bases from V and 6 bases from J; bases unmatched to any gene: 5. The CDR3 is CASSQFPGLAGAGELFF. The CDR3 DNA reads TGTGCCAGCAGCCAATTCCCGGGACTAGCGGGAGCCGGGGAGCTGTTTTTT.

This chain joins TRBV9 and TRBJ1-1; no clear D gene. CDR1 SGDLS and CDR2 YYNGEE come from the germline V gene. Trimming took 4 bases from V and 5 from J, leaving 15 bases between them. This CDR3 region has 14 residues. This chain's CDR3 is CASSPGSFETEAFF. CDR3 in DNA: TGTGCCAGCAGCCCAGGCAGTTTCGAGACTGAAGCTTTCTTT.

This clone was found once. CDR3 sequence (DNA): TGTGCCTGGTACAGGGGTGATGGCTACACCTTC. This gives the protein CAWYRGDGYTF. V and J are TRBV30 and TRBJ1-2, with TRBD1 matching 7 bases. J lost 6 bases, V lost 5 bases, and 3 bases had no gene match. The length of the CDR3 is 11 residues. Germline V lookup: CDR1 GTSNPN, CDR2 SVGIG (reference sequence).

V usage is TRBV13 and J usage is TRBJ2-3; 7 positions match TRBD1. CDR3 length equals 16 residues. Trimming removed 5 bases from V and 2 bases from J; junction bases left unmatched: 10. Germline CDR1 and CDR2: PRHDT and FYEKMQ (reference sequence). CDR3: CASSQRPQGVTDTQYF. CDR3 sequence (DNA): TGTGCCAGCAGCCAACGCCCCCAGGGGGTCACAGATACGCAGTATTTT.

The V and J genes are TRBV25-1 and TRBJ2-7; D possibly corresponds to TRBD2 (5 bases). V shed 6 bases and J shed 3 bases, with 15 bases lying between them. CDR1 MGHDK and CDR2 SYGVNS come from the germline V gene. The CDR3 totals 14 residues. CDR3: CASSPPGYGYEQYF. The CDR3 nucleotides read TGTGCCAGCAGCCCCCCGGGGTATGGCTACGAGCAGTACTTC.

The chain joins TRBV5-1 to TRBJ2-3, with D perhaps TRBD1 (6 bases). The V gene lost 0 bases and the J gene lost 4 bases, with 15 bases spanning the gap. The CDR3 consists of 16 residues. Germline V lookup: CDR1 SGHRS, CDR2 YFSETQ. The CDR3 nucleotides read TGCGCCAGCAGCTTGGTGATAGGGTCAGGGGCAGATACGCAGTATTTT. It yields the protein CASSLVIGSGADTQYF.

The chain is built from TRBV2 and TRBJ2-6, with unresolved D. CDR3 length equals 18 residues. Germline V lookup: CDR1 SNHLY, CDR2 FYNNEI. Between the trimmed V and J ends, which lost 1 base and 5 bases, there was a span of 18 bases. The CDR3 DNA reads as TGTGCCAGCAGTGAAGGGAGAAGACTTACTCTGAGGGCCAACGTCCTGACTTTC. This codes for CASSEGRRLTLRANVLTF.

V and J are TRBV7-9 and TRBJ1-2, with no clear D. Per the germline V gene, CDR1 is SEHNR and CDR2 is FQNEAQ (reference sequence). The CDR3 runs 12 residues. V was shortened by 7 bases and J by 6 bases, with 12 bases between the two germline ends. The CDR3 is CASNQLADGYTF. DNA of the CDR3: TGTGCCAGCAACCAACTCGCGGATGGCTACACCTTC.

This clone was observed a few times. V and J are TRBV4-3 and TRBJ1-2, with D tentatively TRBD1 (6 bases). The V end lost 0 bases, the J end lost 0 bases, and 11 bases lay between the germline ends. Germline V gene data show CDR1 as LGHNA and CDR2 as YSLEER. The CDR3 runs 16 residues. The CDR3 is CASSQDRTASNYGYTF. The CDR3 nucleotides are TGCGCCAGCAGCCAAGACCGGACAGCTTCTAACTATGGCTACACCTTC.

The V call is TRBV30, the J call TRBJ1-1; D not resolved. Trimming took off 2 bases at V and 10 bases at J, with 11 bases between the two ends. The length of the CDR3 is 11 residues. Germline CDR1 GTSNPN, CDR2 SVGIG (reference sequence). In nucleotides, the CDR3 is TGTGCCTGGAGTCCATCGAACGGAGCTTTCTTT. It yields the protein CAWSPSNGAFF.

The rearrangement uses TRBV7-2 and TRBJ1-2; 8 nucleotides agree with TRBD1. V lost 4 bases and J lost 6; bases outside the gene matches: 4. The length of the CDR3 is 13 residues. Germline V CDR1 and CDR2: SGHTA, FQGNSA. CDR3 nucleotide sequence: TGTGCCAGCAGCTCAGACAGGGGCAATGGCTACACCTTC. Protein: CASSSDRGNGYTF.

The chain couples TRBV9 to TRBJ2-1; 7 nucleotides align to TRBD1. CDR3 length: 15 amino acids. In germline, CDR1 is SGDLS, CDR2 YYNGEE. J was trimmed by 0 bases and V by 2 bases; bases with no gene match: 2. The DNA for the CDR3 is TGTGCCAGCAGCGTTCGGGACAGCTCCTACAATGAGCAGTTCTTC. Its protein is CASSVRDSSYNEQFF.